These 13 T cell receptor beta chains were all obtained from the same sample, sequenced in a study of blood T cell repertoires in COVID-19. Clones were read by immunoSEQ multiplex PCR, and TCRdb kept only the in-frame ones, dropping some. The table has tens of thousands of clones, about 82% seen once; the top ten hold approximately 14%. The specimen sequenced was peripheral blood. These TCRs come from a human donor in a cohort sampled during active COVID-19.

As DNA, the CDR3 is TGTGCCAGCAGCTTAGGCGGCGGGGGGGCCCCCTCCTCCTACAATGAGCAGTTCTTC. This sequence encodes CASSLGGGGAPSSYNEQFF. This chain joins TRBV7-9 and TRBJ2-1; 9 bases are a match to TRBD2. Germline V CDR1 and CDR2: SEHNR, FQNEAQ (reference sequence). CDR3 size: 19 residues. The ends lost 1 base at V and 0 bases at J; junction bases unmatched: 10.

The CDR3 protein is CASSLEPERNTIYF. The CDR3 DNA reads TGCGCCAGCAGCTTGGAGCCCGAGCGGAACACCATATATTTT. The chain couples TRBV5-1 to TRBJ1-3, with D hard to call. The CDR3 totals 14 residues. Trimming took off 0 bases at V and 7 bases at J, with 11 bases between the two ends. The germline V gene has CDR1 SGHRS and CDR2 YFSETQ.

The CDR3 coding sequence is TGTGCCAGCAGCGAACAGGGTTCGTCTAACTATGGCTACACCTTC. It specifies CASSEQGSSNYGYTF. This chain links TRBV6-4 with TRBJ1-2; tentative D call: TRBD1 (6 bases). The length of the CDR3 is 15 residues. Germline values: CDR1 MRHNA, CDR2 SNTAGT. V lost 6 bases to trimming and J lost 0 bases, with 14 bases between them.

Comment on this clone: At one end the junction does not follow the germline gene, possibly because of a read error. J is TRBJ1-1 and V is TRBV3-1 (or the pseudogene TRBV3-2); possible D gene TRBD1, 6 bases. This CDR3 is built from 12 residues. Germline V gene data show CDR1 as LGHDT and CDR2 as YNNKEL (reference sequence). The chain's CDR3 is CASGPRDTEAFF. DNA of the CDR3: TGTGCCAGCGGGCCTAGGGACACCGAAGCTTTCTTT.

This clone has just one count. This chain connects TRBV27 to TRBJ2-3; TRBD2 might be the D (6 bases). CDR3 size: 17 residues. Trimming took off 2 bases at V and 2 bases at J, with 17 bases between the two ends. Per germline, CDR1 MNHEY and CDR2 SMNVEV (reference sequence). DNA for the CDR3: TGTGCCAGCAGTTTACTCGGGGGTCCACCATCCACAGATACGCAGTATTTT. Protein: CASSLLGGPPSTDTQYF.

This sequence joins TRBV7-2 and TRBJ2-1; 10 bases agree with TRBD2. The CDR3 loop spans 17 amino acids. The junction had 11 bases not matched to a gene; V was cut back by 1 base and J by 8 bases. CDR1 is SGHTA and CDR2 is FQGNSA in the germline V gene. This CDR3 reads CASSLEPAGGFGDEQFF. In DNA, the CDR3 is TGTGCCAGCAGCTTAGAACCAGCGGGGGGGTTCGGCGATGAGCAGTTCTTC.

The chain recombines TRBV11-2 with TRBJ2-7, with TRBD2 matching 14 bases. Germline-derived CDR1 and CDR2 are SGHAT and FQNNGV. The junction had 12 bases not matched to a gene; V was cut back by 5 bases and J by 6 bases. CDR3 length equals 17 residues. In DNA, the CDR3 is TGTGCCAGCAGCCCAGGGGGACTAGCGGGAGAGTTGGGCGAGCAGTACTTC. This codes for CASSPGGLAGELGEQYF.

In regard to this clone: At one end, the junction sequence differs from germline, possibly due to a read error. V usage is TRBV9 and J usage is TRBJ1-2, with D tentatively TRBD1 (5 bases). This CDR3 is 12 amino acids long. Germline CDR1 SGDLS, CDR2 YYNGEE. In DNA form, the CDR3 reads TGTACCAGCAGCGTAGTAGGGGTTGGCTACACCTTC. Its translation is CTSSVVGVGYTF.

This clone has a handful of counts. The J gene is TRBJ2-7, the V gene TRBV12-3 or TRBV12-4; D may be TRBD1 (6 bases). The CDR3 has 11 amino acids. V lost 4 bases to trimming and J lost 6 bases, with 7 bases between them. CDR3 amino acids: CASSYRVEQYF. As DNA, the CDR3 is TGTGCCAGCAGTTACAGGGTCGAGCAGTACTTC.

V usage is TRBV6-2 or TRBV6-3 and J usage is TRBJ1-5; a possible D gene is TRBD1 (6 bases). V was shortened by 2 bases and J by 6 bases, with 8 bases between the two germline ends. There are 13 residues in the CDR3. Germline CDR1 MNHEY, CDR2 SVGEGT. The CDR3 is CASSYAGAQPQHF. Written as DNA, the CDR3 is TGTGCCAGCAGTTACGCAGGGGCTCAGCCCCAGCATTTT.

The rearrangement joins TRBV5-6 to TRBJ1-1; possible D gene TRBD1, 6 bases. The CDR3 length is 14 residues. V was pared by 4 bases and J by 2 bases, with 12 bases between. The germline CDR1 and CDR2 sequences are SGHDT and YYEEEE. CDR3: CASSPQGRNTEAFF. The CDR3 nucleotides read TGTGCCAGCAGCCCTCAGGGGAGAAACACTGAAGCTTTCTTT. Full variable domain (outside the CDR3, taken from reference TRBV5-6 and TRBJ1-1): DAGVTQSPTHLIKTRGQQVTLRCSPKSGHDTVSWYQQALGQGPQFIFQYYEEEERQRGNFPDRFSGHQFPNYSSELNVNALLLGDSALYLCASSPQGRNTEAFFGQGTRLTVV.

This chain links TRBV18 with TRBJ1-6; D uncertain. The V end lost 3 bases, the J end lost 10 bases, and 16 bases lay between the germline ends. Germline V gene sequence: CDR1 KGHSH, CDR2 LQKENI. The CDR3 loop spans 15 amino acids. The CDR3, as DNA: TGTGCCAGCTCACCCCAGGCAGGATCAAGGTCACCCCTCCACTTT. Protein product: CASSPQAGSRSPLHF.

This chain uses TRBV19 with TRBJ2-1; TRBD2 matches 12 bases. The CDR3 is 18 residues long. V dropped 9 bases and J dropped 0; count of bases not matched to a gene: 12. Looked up from germline, CDR1 is LNHDA and CDR2 is SQIVND (reference sequence). The CDR3 loop reads CASRVGLAGVSSYNEQFF. The CDR3 DNA sequence: TGTGCCAGCCGAGTGGGACTAGCGGGTGTTAGCTCCTACAATGAGCAGTTCTTC.